The 21 T cell receptor beta chains given below trace back to one sample, sequenced in a study of shared clonotypes between healthy human individuals. The assay was immunoSEQ multiplex PCR, and TCRdb's table has in-frame clones only and misses some. The sample lists some 800,000 clones, more than 85% occurring once. Naive CD8 cells, CD45RO-negative and positively selected for CCR7, excluded terminally differentiated effector memory CD45RA+ cells. The sample was naive CD8+ T cells sorted from blood. These receptors all come from a man aged 25-40 years in good health.

The chain employs TRBV10-3 and TRBJ2-1; no firm D call. The CDR3 extends over 14 amino acids. Per germline, CDR1 ENHRY and CDR2 SYGVKD. V gave up 7 bases and J gave up 0 bases, with 10 bases separating them. The CDR3 DNA reads TGTGCCATCAATGGCGAGAGCTCCTACAATGAGCAGTTCTTC. It encodes CAINGESSYNEQFF.

The CDR3 DNA sequence: TGTGCCAGCAGCGGGGACGTGAACTACGAGCAGTACTTC. The encoded protein is CASSGDVNYEQYF. The genes are TRBV7-2 and TRBJ2-7, with D tentatively TRBD1 or TRBD2 (5 bases each). The V end was cut by 5 bases, the J end by 3 bases, with 11 bases between. Germline V gene data show CDR1 as SGHTA and CDR2 as FQGNSA. This CDR3 region has 13 residues.

This chain connects TRBV28 to TRBJ2-7; D gene ambiguous. This CDR3 is 15 amino acids long. Germline lookup yields CDR1 MDHEN and CDR2 SYDVKM. Trimming took 3 bases from V and 3 from J, leaving 15 bases between them. This CDR3 reads CASSFGVAGGYEQYF. The CDR3 DNA sequence: TGTGCCAGCAGTTTCGGAGTCGCAGGCGGCTACGAGCAGTACTTC.

This sequence joins TRBV7-3 and TRBJ2-3, with D unclear. Germline CDR1 SGHTA, CDR2 FQGTGA. Trimming removed 2 bases at V and 6 bases at J, with 12 bases between. The CDR3 is 14 amino acids. In nucleotides, the CDR3 is TGTGCCAGCAGCTTAGGTGATTTCCGGGATACGCAGTATTTT. Protein product: CASSLGDFRDTQYF.

This CDR3 reads CASSARLVDYNEQFF. The CDR3 DNA follows: TGTGCCAGCAGTGCTAGACTAGTCGACTACAATGAGCAGTTCTTC. The chain combines TRBV27 with TRBJ2-1; TRBD2 might be the D (6 bases). Trimming stripped 5 bases from V and 3 bases from J, with 14 bases between. The CDR3 covers 15 residues. The germline gives CDR1 MNHEY, CDR2 SMNVEV (reference sequence).

This clone was recorded once. V and J are TRBV11-3 and TRBJ2-6; D could derive from TRBD1 or TRBD2 (5 bases each). Germline-derived CDR1 and CDR2 are SGHNT and YENEEA. Trimming shortened V by 4 bases and J by 2 bases, and 9 bases separated the two germline ends. The CDR3 sequence is 15 residues long. In DNA, the CDR3 is TGTGCCAGCAGCTCGGGACGGGCTGGGGCCAACGTCCTGACTTTC. Translating gives CASSSGRAGANVLTF.

The rearrangement joins TRBV2 to TRBJ2-7; D gene uncertain. The germline V gene has CDR1 SNHLY and CDR2 FYNNEI. CDR3 length: 12 amino acids. V was pared by 7 bases and J by 2 bases, with 9 bases between. CDR3 sequence reads: CASTVLTYEQYF. CDR3 coding DNA: TGTGCCAGCACAGTCCTCACCTACGAGCAGTACTTC.

The CDR3 is CASSLDPVSGNTIYF. The CDR3 DNA is TGTGCCAGCAGCTTAGATCCCGTCTCTGGAAACACCATATATTTT. The chain has TRBV11-2 and TRBJ1-3, with no clear D. The CDR3 totals 15 residues. Trimming stripped 0 bases from V and 0 bases from J, with 6 bases between. CDR1 SGHAT and CDR2 FQNNGV come from the germline V gene.

This sequence joins TRBV9 and TRBJ2-5; possibly TRBD1 for D (6 bases). The CDR3 totals 14 residues. V was cut by 3 bases and J by 5 bases, with 14 bases left in between. CDR1 SGDLS and CDR2 YYNGEE come from the germline V gene. CDR3 in amino acids: CASSGYTGLETQYF. CDR3 DNA sequence: TGTGCCAGCAGCGGGTATACAGGGTTGGAGACCCAGTACTTC.

The genes are TRBV2 and TRBJ2-1; TRBD1 matches 9 bases. CDR1 and CDR2 (germline): SNHLY, FYNNEI. Trimming at V came to 6 bases and at J to 5 bases, leaving 5 bases not matched to a gene. This CDR3 region has 14 residues. The DNA of the CDR3 is TGTGCCAGCAGGGACAGGGGATATGACAATGAGCAGTTCTTC. Translation: CASRDRGYDNEQFF.

The V gene is TRBV27, the J gene TRBJ2-7; 14 bases map to TRBD2. This CDR3 comprises 15 residues. Trimming at V came to 7 bases and at J to 3 bases, leaving 5 bases not matched to a gene. Germline assignment: CDR1 MNHEY and CDR2 SMNVEV (reference sequence). DNA for the CDR3: TGTGCCAGCATTACCGGGACTAGCGGGAGCTACGAGCAGTACTTC. It is translated as CASITGTSGSYEQYF.

This sequence joins TRBV6-5 and TRBJ2-5; 7 bases line up with TRBD1. The CDR3 runs to 14 residues. After removal of 6 bases from V and 5 bases from J, the junction contained 9 bases not matched to a gene. The germline V gene encodes CDR1 MNHEY and CDR2 SVGAGI. The CDR3 loop reads CASSSTGTLETQYF. Here the CDR3 DNA reads TGTGCCAGCAGCTCGACAGGGACGTTGGAGACCCAGTACTTC.

The chain uses TRBV5-5 and TRBJ1-2; TRBD1 agrees at 7 bases. Germline CDR1 SGHKS, CDR2 YYEKEE (reference sequence). V was clipped by 1 base and J by 12 bases; unmatched bases: 12. This CDR3 has 14 amino acids. CDR3 loop: CASSLSRAIRGDTF. The DNA of the CDR3 is TGTGCCAGCAGCTTGTCACGGGCCATCAGGGGGGACACCTTC.

The rearrangement uses TRBV7-9 and TRBJ2-5; no clear D. Deletions cut 8 bases from V and 4 bases from J, with 14 bases between. Looked up from germline, CDR1 is SEHNR and CDR2 is FQNEAQ (reference sequence). CDR3 size: 13 residues. The CDR3 is CASGPGSGETQYF. CDR3 nucleotide sequence: TGTGCCAGCGGCCCGGGTTCGGGAGAGACCCAGTACTTC.

Comments on this clone: The sample contains more than one DNA sequence encoding this CDR3. The rearrangement joins TRBV4-1 to TRBJ1-5; the D is unclear. Germline CDR1 is MGHRA and CDR2 is YSYEKL. V lost 2 bases and J 5 bases, leaving 7 bases between the germline ends. The CDR3 has 13 residues. CDR3 nucleotide sequence: TGCGCCAGCAGCCAACTCAACGATCAGCCCCAGCATTTT. It translates to CASSQLNDQPQHF.

The genes are TRBV18 and TRBJ2-1; TRBD1 might be the D (6 bases). With 5 bases removed from V and 6 bases from J, the gap between germline ends came to 11 bases. Germline V gene sequence: CDR1 KGHSH, CDR2 LQKENI. The CDR3 loop spans 13 amino acids. DNA of the CDR3: TGTGCCAGCTCAAAGGACAGTTCCAATGAGCAGTTCTTC. Translation: CASSKDSSNEQFF.

The chain couples TRBV29-1 to TRBJ2-4, with a tentative D call TRBD1 (5 bases). The length of the CDR3 is 16 residues. Germline V gene sequence: CDR1 SQVTM, CDR2 ANQGSEA. V was clipped by 0 bases and J by 1 base, with 13 bases between them. The CDR3 loop reads CSVEDLAGSAKNIQYF. In nucleotides, the CDR3 is TGCAGCGTTGAAGATCTCGCAGGGTCTGCCAAAAACATTCAGTACTTC.

This clone came up many times. This chain connects TRBV7-9 to TRBJ2-7; D gene uncertain. Trimming cost V 0 bases and J 2 bases, with 8 bases left between them. This CDR3 has 14 residues. CDR1 and CDR2 from the germline V gene are SEHNR and FQNEAQ (reference sequence). Here the CDR3 DNA reads TGTGCCAGCAGCTTAGCGGTTGGAACCTACGAGCAGTACTTC. Translation: CASSLAVGTYEQYF. Full variable domain (rest looked up from reference TRBV7-9 and TRBJ2-7): DTGVSQNPRHKITKRGQNVTFRCDPISEHNRLYWYRQTLGQGPEFLTYFQNEAQLEKSRLLSDRFSAERPKGSFSTLEIQRTEQGDSAMYLCASSLAVGTYEQYFGPGTRLTVT.

The V and J genes are TRBV27 and TRBJ1-1; D ambiguous. This CDR3 has 12 amino acids. V gave up 5 bases and J gave up 1 base, with 5 bases separating them. Germline V gene lookup returns CDR1 MNHEY and CDR2 SMNVEV (reference sequence). This CDR3 is CASSNRNTEAFF. DNA for the CDR3: TGTGCCAGCAGTAACAGGAACACTGAAGCTTTCTTT.

J is TRBJ2-7 and V is TRBV27; 10 positions match TRBD1. In germline, CDR1 is MNHEY, CDR2 SMNVEV (reference sequence). V lost 2 bases and J lost 3; bases outside the gene matches: 4. The CDR3 has 15 residues. CDR3: CASSLAGTGDYEQYF. The CDR3 nucleotides read TGTGCCAGCAGTTTAGCCGGGACAGGGGACTACGAGCAGTACTTC.

This chain uses TRBV21-1 with TRBJ1-5. TRBV21-1 is classified as a pseudogene. This CDR3 region has 17 residues. The CDR3 protein is CASSKAQERDSNQPQHF. In nucleotides, the CDR3 is TGTGCCAGCAGCAAAGCGCAGGAGAGGGATAGCAATCAGCCCCAGCATTTT.